The 20 T cell receptor beta chains given below trace back to one sample, sequenced in a study of post-analysis software for immune sequencing data. What these receptors recognize is not known. Study-level results: Patients used a few TRBV segments, including TRBV5-6, TRBV5-1 and TRBV20-1, more often than controls.

Built from TCR beta cDNA, the libraries had unique molecular identifiers in them. TCRdb redid the calling of the PCR reads with MiXCR, one entry per CDR3 protein. The sample has fewer than 850,000 distinct CDR3 sequences, around 45% seen once; the top ten hold roughly 5%. The sequencing input was blood. Receptors originate from a girl aged 10 to 17 with multiple sclerosis.

This chain uses TRBV7-9 with TRBJ1-1; D unresolved. This CDR3 is 16 amino acids long. CDR1 SEHNR and CDR2 FQNEAQ come from the germline V gene (reference sequence). V lost 4 bases and J lost 10, with 25 bases in between. CDR3 DNA: TGTGCCAGCAGCTCCCCCCGGTCGGCGCTCGGTATGTTAGCTTTCTTT. Residues: CASSSPRSALGMLAFF.

This clonotype was recorded a few times. The V gene is TRBV7-6, the J gene TRBJ1-2; 10 bases fit TRBD1. This CDR3 is 18 amino acids long. The germline CDR1 and CDR2 sequences are SGHVS and FNYEAQ. V trimming: 5 bases; J trimming: 4 bases; junction bases outside the gene matches: 16. Here the CDR3 reads CASSPLLRDRGKGYGYTF. CDR3 in DNA: TGTGCCAGCAGCCCCCTCCTCCGGGACAGGGGCAAGGGCTATGGCTACACCTTC. The variable domain in full, completed from reference TRBV7-6 and TRBJ1-2, reads GAGVSQSPRYKVTKRGQDVALRCDPISGHVSLYWYRQALGQGPEFLTYFNYEAQQDKSGLPNDRFSAERPEGSISTLTIQRTEQRDSAMYRCASSPLLRDRGKGYGYTFGSGTRLTVV.

The rearrangement uses TRBV4-2 and TRBJ1-2; 9 nucleotides agree with TRBD1. CDR1 and CDR2 (germline): LGHNA, YNFKEQ. There are 17 residues in the CDR3. The J segment lost 5 bases and the V segment lost 0 bases, leaving 10 bases of the junction unmatched. The CDR3, as DNA: TGTGCCAGCAGCCAAGATAGATTAGTGACAGGGGGATATGGCTACACCTTC. It encodes CASSQDRLVTGGYGYTF.

V is TRBV19 and J is TRBJ2-1, with D possibly being TRBD2 (5 bases). V was trimmed by 6 bases and J by 3 bases, leaving 15 bases between them. Germline CDR1 LNHDA, CDR2 SQIVND (reference sequence). The CDR3 runs 15 residues. The CDR3 nucleotides read TGTGCCAGTAGACGGACTGGCGGAAACTACAATGAGCAGTTCTTC. It translates to CASRRTGGNYNEQFF. The full variable domain, completed using reference TRBV19 and TRBJ2-1, is DGGITQSPKYLFRKEGQNVTLSCEQNLNHDAMYWYRQDPGQGLRLIYYSQIVNDFQKGDIAEGYSVSREKKESFPLTVTSAQKNPTAFYLCASRRTGGNYNEQFFGPGTRLTVL.

This clonotype was seen many times. V and J are TRBV6-6 and TRBJ2-7; D unclear. The germline V and J ends were trimmed by 8 bases and 3 bases, with 5 bases remaining between them. The germline V gene has CDR1 MNHNY and CDR2 SVGAGI (reference sequence). CDR3 length: 10 residues. The CDR3 loop reads CASGVYEQYF. The CDR3 nucleotides are TGTGCCAGCGGCGTCTACGAGCAGTACTTC.

There are a few counts of this clonotype. The rearrangement joins TRBV11-1 to TRBJ2-5; TRBD1 aligns across 7 bases. V trimming: 5 bases; J trimming: 2 bases; junction bases outside the gene matches: 8. This CDR3 is 15 amino acids long. CDR1 and CDR2 from the germline V gene are SGHAT and FQDESV (reference sequence). Here the CDR3 DNA reads TGTGCCAGCAGCCCTAGCCGGGACAGACAAGAGACCCAGTACTTC. Translation gives CASSPSRDRQETQYF.

This clonotype came up a few times. V gene TRBV7-9 combines with J gene TRBJ1-1; TRBD1 might be the D (5 bases). Germline V gene lookup returns CDR1 SEHNR and CDR2 FQNEAQ (reference sequence). There are 14 residues in the CDR3. Trimming cost V 3 bases and J 4 bases, with 12 bases left between them. This CDR3 is CASSLGPGGTEAFF. CDR3 nucleotide sequence: TGTGCCAGCAGCTTGGGCCCGGGGGGCACTGAAGCTTTCTTT.

The chain recombines TRBV29-1 with TRBJ2-1; no clear D. Trimming left V 1 base short and J 10 bases short, with 14 bases between. CDR1 and CDR2 from the germline V gene are SQVTM and ANQGSEA. The CDR3 is 13 residues long. DNA for the CDR3: TGCAGCGTTGAAGCCCGAGCCCCCGGAGAGCAGTTCTTC. This encodes CSVEARAPGEQFF.

This clonotype was seen a handful of times. The V gene is TRBV11-2, the J gene TRBJ1-2; TRBD1 is a possible D gene (6 bases). The germline V gene encodes CDR1 SGHAT and CDR2 FQNNGV. V was trimmed by 0 bases and J by 6 bases, leaving 8 bases between them. CDR3 length: 13 residues. The CDR3 sequence: CASSLDPGDGYTF. As DNA, the CDR3 is TGTGCCAGCAGCTTAGACCCAGGGGATGGCTACACCTTC.

As to this clonotype: One end of the junction is discordant with germline, which a read error may explain. The V gene is TRBV7-3, the J gene TRBJ2-5, with D perhaps matching TRBD1 or TRBD2 (5 bases each). The CDR3 is 13 amino acids. Germline-derived CDR1 and CDR2 are SGHTA and FQGTGA. This CDR3 reads CVSQASGGETQYF. CDR3 sequence (DNA): TGTGTCAGCCAGGCTTCTGGGGGAGAGACCCAGTACTTC. The whole variable domain, filled in from reference TRBV7-3 and TRBJ2-5, reads GAGVSQTPSNKVTEKGKYVELRCDPISGHTALYWYRQSLGQGPEFLIYFQGTGAADDSGLPNDRFFAVRPEGSVSTLKIQRTERGDSAVYLCVSQASGGETQYFGPGTRLLVL.

This chain connects TRBV6-2 or TRBV6-3 to TRBJ1-1; the D gene is possibly TRBD1 (5 bases). The CDR3 runs to 12 residues. The V gene lost 9 bases and the J gene lost 1 base, with 9 bases spanning the gap. Germline values: CDR1 MNHEY, CDR2 SVGEGT. This chain's CDR3 is CASRQPNTEAFF. The CDR3 DNA sequence: TGTGCCAGTAGACAGCCGAACACTGAAGCTTTCTTT.

This clonotype was observed a handful of times. The chain recombines TRBV20-1 with TRBJ2-5; D perhaps matches TRBD2 (6 bases). Deletions cut 0 bases from V and 1 base from J, with 12 bases between. The CDR3 is made up of 15 amino acids. Germline assignment: CDR1 DFQATT and CDR2 SNEGSKA (reference sequence). CDR3 sequence (DNA): TGCAGTGCTAGAGATCCGTGGCGGGGCCAAGAGACCCAGTACTTC. Translation: CSARDPWRGQETQYF.

The J gene is TRBJ2-3, the V gene TRBV20-1, with D maybe TRBD2 (6 bases). Germline CDR1 and CDR2: DFQATT and SNEGSKA (reference sequence). V lost 1 base and J lost 9, with 32 bases in between. There are 19 residues in the CDR3. The CDR3 spells CSARVNAAKNWEEIGTQYF. CDR3 DNA sequence: TGCAGTGCTAGAGTGAACGCGGCTAAGAACTGGGAGGAGATAGGGACGCAGTATTTT.

The chain combines TRBV10-3 with TRBJ2-5; 8 positions agree with TRBD1. Germline V CDR1 and CDR2: ENHRY, SYGVKD. With V trimmed by 6 bases and J by 5 bases, 8 bases remained unmatched. The CDR3 spans 14 residues. CDR3: CAIRENQGAETQYF. CDR3 in DNA: TGTGCCATCAGGGAGAATCAGGGGGCGGAGACCCAGTACTTC.

The chain recombines TRBV10-3 with TRBJ2-7; TRBD1 is a possible D gene (5 bases). The germline V gene encodes CDR1 ENHRY and CDR2 SYGVKD. Trimming took off 0 bases at V and 6 bases at J, with 12 bases between the two ends. The CDR3 runs 14 residues. For the CDR3, the DNA is TGTGCCATCAGTGAGTCAAGGGGAACGGGCGAGCAGTACTTC. It yields the protein CAISESRGTGEQYF.

This clonotype was seen a few times. The V call is TRBV25-1, the J call TRBJ2-3; TRBD2 matches 8 bases. The junction had 5 bases not matched to a gene; V was cut back by 0 bases and J by 3 bases. The CDR3 covers 16 residues. The V gene's germline CDR1 is MGHDK and CDR2 SYGVNS. The CDR3 reads CASSEYWSGSTDTQYF. CDR3 sequence (DNA): TGTGCCAGCAGTGAATATTGGAGCGGGAGTACAGATACGCAGTATTTT.

This clonotype was seen more than once but under ten times. The chain links TRBV15 to TRBJ2-3; maybe TRBD2 (6 bases). Germline-derived CDR1 and CDR2 are LNHNV and YYDKDF (reference sequence). V lost 3 bases and J 2 bases, leaving 21 bases between the germline ends. The CDR3 loop spans 18 amino acids. CDR3 loop: CATSSEILLAAPTDTQYF. In DNA, the CDR3 is TGTGCCACCAGCAGTGAAATTTTATTAGCGGCCCCCACAGATACGCAGTATTTT.

This clonotype was seen only a few times. Here the CDR3 DNA reads TGTGCCAGCAGACAAACAGGAAATGAAAAACTGTTTTTT. Translated, it gives CASRQTGNEKLFF. This chain connects TRBV6-5 to TRBJ1-4; a possible D gene is TRBD1 (5 bases). This CDR3 has 13 residues. Germline CDR1 reads MNHEY; CDR2 reads SVGAGI. Trimming took off 6 bases at V and 5 bases at J, with 10 bases between the two ends.

This clonotype was seen only a few times. The J gene is TRBJ2-3, the V gene TRBV7-2, with 9 positions matching TRBD2. The CDR3 extends over 19 amino acids. J was trimmed by 2 bases and V by 4 bases; bases with no gene match: 16. The V gene's germline CDR1 is SGHTA and CDR2 FQGNSA. The CDR3 protein is CASSSTEWGLAPNTDTQYF. The CDR3, as DNA: TGTGCCAGCAGCTCAACCGAGTGGGGACTAGCCCCTAACACAGATACGCAGTATTTT.

This clonotype was detected only a few times. This chain uses TRBV7-2 with TRBJ2-2; D remains unclear. The ends were cut back, 5 bases at V and 4 bases at J, with 11 bases in the middle. Germline V CDR1 and CDR2: SGHTA, FQGNSA. CDR3 length equals 14 residues. The CDR3 nucleotides are TGTGCCAGCAGCCCGGTATCGGGCACCGGGGAGCTGTTTTTT. Translation gives CASSPVSGTGELFF.